Listed here is a single T cell receptor beta chain. The antigen is undetermined. Vbeta (60) and Jbeta (13) primers were used in the PCR. Original processing methods: Later analysis identified tens of millions of unique TCR beta chains, approximately 11 million shared. Repertoires were generated with immunoSEQ multiplex PCR, while TCRdb's copy carries only in-frame clones and drops some. V and J calls and clone size are given by that table; D and trimming were obtained from the DNA. The top ten clones hold 4.4% of a sample with almost 200,000 clones, 70% to 80% of them seen once. The data originate from a study of cytomegalovirus exposure and HLA in healthy donors. Points from the study as a whole: Being productive about 90% or about 30% of the time was typical of most TCR beta V segments in an earlier analysis. With further analysis later on, most CMV-associated TCR beta chains appeared HLA-restricted.

CDR3 size: 13 residues. V lost 0 bases to trimming and J lost 3 bases, with 6 bases between them. Germline V gene data show CDR1 as LGHNA and CDR2 as YSLEER. The sample taken for sequencing was PBMCs. The TCR sequence derives from a woman younger than 45 in good health and CMV-seropositive. This rearrangement joins TRBV4-3 to TRBJ2-7; D is uncertain. The CDR3 DNA is TGCGCCAGCAGCCAAGACGTCAGCTACGAGCAGTACTTC. Its translation is CASSQDVSYEQYF.